The T cell receptor beta chain described here comes from a study of blood T cell repertoires in COVID-19. Study in general: There were acute and convalescent COVID-19 samples, and they came from the United States, Italy and Spain. PBMCs, B-cell-depleted T cells, or T cells were the source of the cDNA or gDNA that made up the material.

In the source study's methods: Amplification from reference gene primers served as the basis for estimated nucleated cell counts. Using immunoSEQ multiplex PCR, the repertoire was profiled, and TCRdb retains in-frame clones only, with some absent. That table is the source of V, J and clone size, and D and trimming were worked out from the DNA. Here the sample spans around 220,000 clones, more than 85% being singletons. This clone showed up just a few times. Followed longitudinally, the Seattle patients had been enrolled during active infection. The V gene's germline CDR1 is KGHSH and CDR2 LQKENI. Losses at the gene ends were 5 bases for V and 4 bases for J; bases not matched to a gene: 3. CDR3 length: 15 amino acids.

This clonotype originated in a woman aged 45-60 years with COVID-19, enrolled during active disease. The chain uses TRBV18 and TRBJ1-3; 12 nucleotides align to TRBD1. Sequencing used peripheral blood. The CDR3 region is CASSAGTGGGNTIYF. The CDR3 coding sequence is TGTGCCAGCTCAGCCGGGACAGGGGGCGGAAACACCATATATTTT.